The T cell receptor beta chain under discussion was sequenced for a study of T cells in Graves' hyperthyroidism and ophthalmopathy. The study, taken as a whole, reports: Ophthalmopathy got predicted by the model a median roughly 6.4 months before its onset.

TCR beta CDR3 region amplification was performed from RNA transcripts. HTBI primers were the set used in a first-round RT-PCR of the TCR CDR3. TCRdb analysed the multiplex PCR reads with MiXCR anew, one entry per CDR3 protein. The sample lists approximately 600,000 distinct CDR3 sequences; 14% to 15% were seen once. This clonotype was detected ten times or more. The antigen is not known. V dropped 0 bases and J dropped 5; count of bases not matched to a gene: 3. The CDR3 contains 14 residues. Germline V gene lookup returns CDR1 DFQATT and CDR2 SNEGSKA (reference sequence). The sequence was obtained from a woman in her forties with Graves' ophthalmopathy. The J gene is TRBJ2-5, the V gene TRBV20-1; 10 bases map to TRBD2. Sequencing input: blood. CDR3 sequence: CSARDPGLAETQYF. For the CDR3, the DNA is TGCAGTGCTAGAGACCCGGGACTAGCGGAGACCCAGTACTTC.